A selection of T cell receptor beta chains follows, all from one sample in a study of shared clonotypes between healthy human individuals. TCRdb's table, derived via immunoSEQ multiplex PCR, lists solely in-frame clones and lacks some. The data contain about 2,100,000 clones, approximately 94% of them singletons. Specimen: naive CD8+ T cells from PBMCs. The receptors shown here come from a man younger than 30 in good health. Some clones in this sample may be carry-over from other donors' samples. Each CDR3 is given with its conserved first and last residue. A D gene is named only where the DNA matches it firmly. Clone size is given for some rows only: seen once, a few or many times, or a class if the clone is expanded.

CASSFRQTEGNYGYTF,TGTGCCAGCAGCTTCAGACAGACCGAGGGGAACTATGGCTACACCTTC,TRBV7-8,-,TRBJ1-2,-
CASSPWAHRESNTGELFF,TGTGCCAGCAGTCCATGGGCTCACAGGGAATCGAACACCGGGGAGCTGTTTTTT,TRBV28,-,TRBJ2-2,-
CASSFGLPQEFF,TGTGCCAGCAGCTTCGGACTACCTCAGGAGTTCTTC,TRBV7-9,-,TRBJ2-1,once
CASSPSGLNEKLFF,TGTGCCAGCAGTCCTTCGGGACTTAATGAAAAACTGTTTTTT,TRBV27,-,TRBJ1-4,-
CASSYSGTGTEAFF,TGTGCCAGCAGCTACTCCGGGACAGGCACTGAAGCTTTCTTT,TRBV7-3,TRBD1,TRBJ1-1,many
CASSYSVRAFEAFF,TGTGCCAGCAGTTACTCGGTGCGGGCTTTTGAAGCTTTCTTT,TRBV6-5,-,TRBJ1-1,few
CASSQDLWDRVGTGELFF,TGCGCCAGCAGCCAAGATTTATGGGACAGAGTAGGCACCGGGGAGCTGTTTTTT,TRBV4-1,TRBD1,TRBJ2-2,-
CAISERVPSGRDSYEQYF,TGTGCCATCAGTGAGCGGGTTCCTAGCGGGAGGGATTCCTACGAGCAGTACTTC,TRBV10-3,TRBD2,TRBJ2-7,-
CSVEERTSYNEQFF,TGCAGCGTTGAGGAGAGAACCTCCTACAATGAGCAGTTCTTC,TRBV29-1,-,TRBJ2-1,once
CASSPKTHSYEQYF,TGTGCCAGTAGCCCAAAGACCCATTCCTACGAGCAGTACTTC,TRBV19,-,TRBJ2-7,-
CASSMGIGEQYF,TGTGCCAGTAGTATGGGAATAGGAGAGCAGTACTTC,TRBV19,-,TRBJ2-7,-
CASSIRGHPKSVGYTF,TGTGCCAGTAGTATCCGGGGACACCCTAAATCCGTTGGCTACACCTTC,TRBV19,-,TRBJ1-2,-
CASSIGGSYEQYF,TGTGCCAGTAGTATCGGGGGCTCCTACGAGCAGTACTTC,TRBV19,-,TRBJ2-7,few
CSVRSDSQQFF,TGCAGCGTCAGATCGGACAGTCAGCAGTTCTTC,TRBV29-1,-,TRBJ2-1,-
CAISESPDTEAFF,TGTGCCATCAGTGAGTCCCCGGACACTGAAGCTTTCTTT,TRBV10-3,-,TRBJ1-1,-
CAARQGAGEAFF,TGTGCCGCCCGACAGGGGGCAGGTGAAGCTTTCTTT,TRBV10-3,TRBD1,TRBJ1-1,few
CATSTGGTNGELFF,TGTGCCACCAGTACGGGCGGGACGAACGGGGAGCTGTTTTTT,TRBV15,-,TRBJ2-2,-
CASRLTPGRRPLTQYF,TGTGCCAGCAGACTGACTCCGGGACGGAGGCCTCTCACGCAGTATTTT,TRBV27,-,TRBJ2-3,-
CASSLSRGTNQPQHF,TGTGCCAGCAGTTTATCCAGGGGGACAAATCAGCCCCAGCATTTT,TRBV27,TRBD1,TRBJ1-5,-
CASVAGIYHNEQFF,TGTGCCAGCGTAGCCGGCATTTACCACAATGAGCAGTTCTTC,TRBV7-8,-,TRBJ2-1,-
CASSYGWTSGSYNEQFF,TGTGCCAGCAGCTATGGGTGGACTAGCGGCTCCTACAATGAGCAGTTCTTC,TRBV7-8,TRBD2,TRBJ2-1,-
CASSEGFAAQETQYF,TGTGCCAGCAGTGAAGGGTTCGCGGCGCAAGAGACCCAGTACTTC,TRBV2,-,TRBJ2-5,-
CASRISRPPGELFF,TGTGCCAGCAGAATTAGTAGACCCCCCGGGGAGCTGTTTTTT,TRBV11-3,-,TRBJ2-2,-
CASSTSWTGEQYF,TGTGCCAGTAGTACGTCCTGGACAGGCGAGCAGTACTTC,TRBV19,TRBD1,TRBJ2-7,-
CASSLARLGNTEAFF,TGCGCCAGCAGCTTGGCTCGGTTGGGGAACACTGAAGCTTTCTTT,TRBV5-1,-,TRBJ1-1,-
CASSLRTDTQYF,TGTGCCAGCAGCCTAAGGACAGATACGCAGTATTTT,TRBV7-9,-,TRBJ2-3,once
CASSFSSSGYTGELFF,TGCGCCAGCAGCTTCTCTTCTAGCGGCTACACCGGGGAGCTGTTTTTT,TRBV5-1,TRBD2,TRBJ2-2,-
CASSFWGGGLSNQPQHF,TGTGCCAGCAGTTTTTGGGGAGGGGGGTTGAGCAATCAGCCCCAGCATTTT,TRBV28,-,TRBJ1-5,once
CASREPGQGTYEQYF,TGCGCCAGCAGGGAACCGGGACAGGGGACCTACGAGCAGTACTTC,TRBV10-2,TRBD1,TRBJ2-7,-
CASSLDFGPSREDTQYF,TGTGCCAGCAGCTTAGATTTTGGCCCCTCCAGGGAAGATACGCAGTATTTT,TRBV7-6,-,TRBJ2-3,-
CASSSSLAGAYNEQFF,TGCGCCAGCAGCTCGAGTTTAGCGGGAGCCTACAATGAGCAGTTCTTC,TRBV4-3,TRBD2,TRBJ2-1,-
CASTIGQGSAGELFF,TGTGCCAGTACCATAGGACAGGGGTCGGCCGGGGAGCTGTTTTTT,TRBV19,TRBD1,TRBJ2-2,-
CASSSLIGGPFTEAFF,TGTGCCAGCAGTTCGCTAATCGGGGGTCCATTCACTGAAGCTTTCTTT,TRBV6-5,-,TRBJ1-1,-
CASSQGTSDEQFF,TGCGCCAGCAGCCAAGGGACGTCAGATGAGCAGTTCTTC,TRBV4-3,-,TRBJ2-1,-
CASSQDRTDSGANVLTF,TGTGCCAGCAGCCAAGATCGAACCGACTCTGGGGCCAACGTCCTGACTTTC,TRBV4-2,-,TRBJ2-6,-